This T cell receptor (beta chain) was identified during a study of graft-versus-host responses after intestinal transplantation. Study at large: Anti-thymocyte globulin was used for induction in all recipients, who then took tacrolimus and steroids for 2 to 4 years.

CDR1 and CDR2 from the germline V gene are SNHLY and FYNNEI. V lost 7 bases, J lost 4 bases, and 14 bases lay in between. The length of the CDR3 is 13 residues. Libraries were prepared by immunoSEQ multiplex PCR; TCRdb keeps only in-frame clonotypes and omits some of them. The sample includes 11,000 or so clones, about 80% of them seen just once. The material was PBMCs, obtained about 490 days after intestinal transplant. The J gene is TRBJ2-7, the V gene TRBV2; D perhaps matches TRBD2 (5 bases). This TCR was sampled from a human patient who received an intestinal transplant, so some T cells may come from the graft donor. The CDR3 bases are TGTGCCAGCACGGGGAGAGGGTCATACGAGCAGTACTTC. This codes for CASTGRGSYEQYF.